Following are 32 T cell receptor beta chains from one sample sequenced in a study of regulatory T cells in long-lasting Graves disease. Time point denoted: newly diagnosed GD, antithyroid drugs for less than 3 months. PBMC-extracted RNA yielded the TCR library. Through Arm-PCR of CDR3 regions and iRepertoire HTBI primers, TCR beta libraries were built. TCRdb re-derived calls from the multiplex PCR reads in MiXCR, one entry per CDR3 protein. The table has 580,000 or so distinct CDR3 sequences, around 16% seen once; the top ten hold around 13%. The same specimen was also included in a second study, on T cells in Graves' hyperthyroidism and ophthalmopathy.

This material consisted of peripheral blood mononuclear cells (PBMCs), taken at new diagnosis, from a patient treated with antithyroid drugs. Every receptor here comes from a man aged 18 to 29 with Graves disease.

This clonotype was counted only a few times. The V gene is TRBV5-6, the J gene TRBJ2-3, with D perhaps TRBD2 (5 bases). This CDR3 contains 15 residues. Trimming cost V 4 bases and J 2 bases, with 14 bases left between them. Germline-derived CDR1 and CDR2 are SGHDT and YYEEEE. The CDR3 region is CASSPPPGLTDTQYF. DNA of the CDR3: TGTGCCAGCAGCCCGCCCCCAGGACTCACAGATACGCAGTATTTT.

This clonotype has at least ten counts. The junction shows a germline mismatch at one end, possibly a read error. This chain uses TRBV30 with TRBJ2-7, with TRBD2 identical over 10 bases. Looked up from germline, CDR1 is GTSNPN and CDR2 is SVGIG (reference sequence). This CDR3 is 13 amino acids long. This CDR3 reads CAWSGGLAESLDF. CDR3 bases: TGTGCCTGGAGTGGAGGACTAGCGGAAAGCCTGGACTTC.

A few counts support this clonotype. The V and J genes are TRBV7-9 and TRBJ1-1; TRBD1 might be the D (6 bases). The V gene's germline CDR1 is SEHNR and CDR2 FQNEAQ (reference sequence). V lost 4 bases to trimming and J lost 3 bases, with 12 bases between them. The CDR3 is 14 amino acids. The CDR3 protein is CASSSQRGDTEAFF. The CDR3 DNA is TGTGCCAGCAGCTCGCAGAGGGGGGACACTGAAGCTTTCTTT.

V gene TRBV7-9 combines with J gene TRBJ2-7, with D perhaps matching TRBD2 (6 bases). The CDR3 covers 12 residues. Trimming left V 5 bases short and J 6 bases short, with 11 bases between. Germline lookup yields CDR1 SEHNR and CDR2 FQNEAQ (reference sequence). The chain's CDR3 is CASSRMGGEQYF. CDR3 nucleotide sequence: TGTGCCAGCAGCCGAATGGGGGGCGAGCAGTACTTC.

The chain has TRBV4-1 and TRBJ2-1; weak D call: TRBD1 (6 bases). Trimming removed 0 bases at V and 9 bases at J, with 21 bases between. The CDR3 length is 17 residues. CDR1 and CDR2 from the germline V gene are MGHRA and YSYEKL. This chain's CDR3 is CASSQDWERTLQGEQFF. The CDR3, as DNA: TGCGCCAGCAGCCAAGATTGGGAGCGAACCCTACAGGGTGAGCAGTTCTTC.

This clonotype was recorded at least ten times. The gene calls are TRBV2 and TRBJ1-2; TRBD1 is a possible D gene (6 bases). With 4 bases removed from V and 4 bases from J, the gap between germline ends came to 13 bases. Germline CDR1 SNHLY, CDR2 FYNNEI. The CDR3 is 14 amino acids. The CDR3 loop is CASSVRQDSYGYTF. The CDR3 DNA is TGTGCCAGCAGTGTACGACAGGACAGCTATGGCTACACCTTC. Complete variable domain (other parts from reference TRBV2 and TRBJ1-2): EPEVTQTPSHQVTQMGQEVILRCVPISNHLYFYWYRQILGQKVEFLVSFYNNEISEKSEIFDDQFSVERPDGSNFTLKIRSTKLEDSAMYFCASSVRQDSYGYTFGSGTRLTVV.

This clonotype has more than one count but fewer than ten. In DNA form, the CDR3 reads TGTGCCAGCAGCCCCGGGACAGGGGCTGCAGATACGCAGTATTTT. Encoded protein: CASSPGTGAADTQYF. This chain uses TRBV11-2 with TRBJ2-3; TRBD1 agrees at 10 bases. V was clipped by 5 bases and J by 4 bases; unmatched bases: 6. Germline values: CDR1 SGHAT, CDR2 FQNNGV. This CDR3 is built from 15 residues.

This clonotype occurred a few times. The rearrangement joins TRBV7-9 to TRBJ2-7; 8 nucleotides line up with TRBD2. V lost 1 base, J lost 7 bases, and 9 bases stayed unmatched. Germline-derived CDR1 and CDR2 are SEHNR and FQNEAQ (reference sequence). This CDR3 spans 15 amino acids. CDR3 in DNA: TGTGCCAGCAGCTTAGTTGCCGGGAGGGCTAGTGAGCAGTACTTC. It encodes CASSLVAGRASEQYF.

In its sample, this clonotype was seen many times. The V and J genes are TRBV20-1 and TRBJ2-3, with 8 bases identical to TRBD2. The germline V gene encodes CDR1 DFQATT and CDR2 SNEGSKA (reference sequence). Trimming removed 4 bases from V and 4 bases from J; junction bases left unmatched: 19. CDR3 length: 18 residues. For the CDR3, the DNA is TGCAGTGCTACTGGTTTGGTGAGGGGACTAGAGGGGTCAGATACGCAGTATTTT. Amino acids: CSATGLVRGLEGSDTQYF.

The sample holds many counts of this clonotype. The rearrangement links TRBV7-2 to TRBJ2-5; D not resolved. The CDR3 has 14 amino acids. CDR1 is SGHTA and CDR2 is FQGNSA in the germline V gene. V lost 5 bases and J lost 2, with 12 bases in between. CDR3: CASSQISRQETQYF. CDR3 bases: TGTGCCAGCAGCCAAATAAGCAGGCAAGAGACCCAGTACTTC.

This clonotype was found many times. The chain uses TRBV7-8 and TRBJ2-5; D gene ambiguous. The CDR3 is 14 residues long. Germline V CDR1 and CDR2: SGHVS, FQNEAQ. V lost 0 bases, J lost 1 base, and 6 bases lay in between. The CDR3 here is CASSLAGIQETQYF. CDR3 coding DNA: TGTGCCAGCAGCTTAGCGGGGATCCAAGAGACCCAGTACTTC.

This clonotype was picked up many times. The rearrangement uses TRBV15 and TRBJ2-1; D is unresolved. V was trimmed by 2 bases and J by 8 bases, leaving 10 bases between them. The germline V gene encodes CDR1 LNHNV and CDR2 YYDKDF (reference sequence). The CDR3 sequence is 13 residues long. In nucleotides, the CDR3 is TGTGCCACCAGCAGAACCCATGGGGATGAGCAGTTCTTC. It is translated as CATSRTHGDEQFF.

This clonotype showed up just a few times. The gene calls are TRBV10-3 and TRBJ1-4; D ambiguous. The CDR3 is 12 residues long. The V end was cut by 10 bases, the J end by 7 bases, with 13 bases between. Germline CDR1 ENHRY, CDR2 SYGVKD. In DNA form, the CDR3 reads TGTGCCAGCGGGATTCCTGGTGAAAAACTGTTTTTT. Its protein product is CASGIPGEKLFF.

This clonotype was seen ten or more times. This chain uses TRBV11-3 with TRBJ1-1, with 9 bases aligning to TRBD1. The J segment lost 1 base and the V segment lost 2 bases, leaving 5 bases of the junction unmatched. CDR3 length: 16 amino acids. Looked up from germline, CDR1 is SGHNT and CDR2 is YENEEA. This chain's CDR3 is CASSLSTGGPNTEAFF. DNA of the CDR3: TGTGCCAGCAGCTTAAGTACAGGGGGCCCGAACACTGAAGCTTTCTTT.

This clonotype showed up just a few times. V usage is TRBV27 and J usage is TRBJ2-5, with D possibly TRBD1 on 6 matching bases. Germline V gene lookup returns CDR1 MNHEY and CDR2 SMNVEV (reference sequence). The CDR3 has 13 residues. The ends were cut back, 2 bases at V and 7 bases at J, with 11 bases in the middle. CDR3 sequence: CASSLMQGWTQYF. For the CDR3, the DNA is TGTGCCAGCAGTTTAATGCAGGGGTGGACCCAGTACTTC.

This clonotype was seen more than once but under ten times. V usage is TRBV6-2 or TRBV6-3 and J usage is TRBJ1-5; weak D call: TRBD1 (6 bases). The V gene's germline CDR1 is MNHEY and CDR2 SVGEGT. This CDR3 is built from 15 residues. Deletions cut 7 bases from V and 11 bases from J, with 24 bases between. CDR3 nucleotide sequence: TGTGCCAGCACAAATGACAGGAATAGCGGGGGGTCCCAGCATTTT. Its translation: CASTNDRNSGGSQHF.

This clonotype was counted only a few times. The CDR3 is CASSQSPRNQPQHF. The CDR3 nucleotides read TGTGCCAGCAGCCAATCGCCTCGGAATCAGCCCCAGCATTTT. This rearrangement joins TRBV16 to TRBJ1-5, with D hard to call. V gave up 0 bases and J gave up 4 bases, with 7 bases separating them. The germline CDR1 and CDR2 sequences are KGHSY and FQNENV. This CDR3 is built from 14 residues.

The rearrangement links TRBV15 to TRBJ1-3; D is unclear. The CDR3 has 16 amino acids. In germline, CDR1 is LNHNV, CDR2 YYDKDF (reference sequence). V was shortened by 0 bases and J by 3 bases, with 12 bases between the two germline ends. The CDR3 DNA is TGTGCCACCAGCAGAGAGTCGGCAGAACTTGGAAACACCATATATTTT. This translates into CATSRESAELGNTIYF.

This clonotype was picked up one time. V gene TRBV6-5 combines with J gene TRBJ2-2; D is perhaps TRBD2 (6 bases). The germline V gene has CDR1 MNHEY and CDR2 SVGAGI. This CDR3 has 17 amino acids. The V and J ends lost 0 bases and 3 bases respectively, with 14 bases between them. The CDR3 coding sequence is TGTGCCAGCAGTTACTCTCAGTGGGAGGAGGACACCGGGGAGCTGTTTTTT. Its translation is CASSYSQWEEDTGELFF.

This clonotype has only a few counts. This chain connects TRBV27 to TRBJ2-3; no definite D call. The V end lost 7 bases, the J end lost 2 bases, and 10 bases lay between the germline ends. Germline loops: CDR1 MNHEY, CDR2 SMNVEV (reference sequence). The length of the CDR3 is 13 residues. This CDR3 is CASTHPLTDTQYF. For the CDR3, the DNA is TGTGCCAGCACCCACCCCCTCACAGATACGCAGTATTTT.

The chain is built from TRBV20-1 and TRBJ2-3; D possibly corresponds to TRBD2 (6 bases). The V end was cut by 6 bases, the J end by 4 bases, with 14 bases between. The CDR3 has 13 amino acids. Germline CDR1 and CDR2: DFQATT and SNEGSKA (reference sequence). The CDR3 DNA reads as TGCAGTGCCCTGAGGAGGGAGGCAGATACGCAGTATTTT. As protein: CSALRREADTQYF.

This clonotype was observed many times. The V and J genes are TRBV28 and TRBJ2-5; 9 bases match TRBD1. Unmatched junction bases numbered 12, after V lost 5 bases and J lost 5 bases. CDR1 is MDHEN and CDR2 is SYDVKM in the germline V gene. This CDR3 has 16 residues. Written as DNA, the CDR3 is TGTGCCAGCAGTCCTATCGGGACAGGGATTTCCGAGACCCAGTACTTC. Translating it yields CASSPIGTGISETQYF.

To note about this clonotype: The junction departs from the called germline gene at one end, perhaps through a read error. The chain couples TRBV5-1 to TRBJ2-4; D gene unclear. Germline assignment: CDR1 SGHRS and CDR2 YFSETQ. There are 13 residues in the CDR3. The CDR3 protein is CASSFGGENIQYF. CDR3 DNA sequence: TGTGCCAGCAGCTTTGGTGGGGAAAACATTCAGTACTTC.

This chain joins TRBV19 and TRBJ2-1, with D possibly being TRBD2 (8 bases). V was pared by 5 bases and J by 11 bases, with 28 bases between. The germline gives CDR1 LNHDA, CDR2 SQIVND (reference sequence). The CDR3 covers 17 residues. CDR3 DNA: TGTGCCAGTAGTTCGACCTCAGGGGGGGGGACTAGAGAAAAGCAGTTCTTC. It is translated as CASSSTSGGGTREKQFF. The complete variable domain, with remaining parts taken from reference TRBV19 and TRBJ2-1, reads DGGITQSPKYLFRKEGQNVTLSCEQNLNHDAMYWYRQDPGQGLRLIYYSQIVNDFQKGDIAEGYSVSREKKESFPLTVTSAQKNPTAFYLCASSSTSGGGTREKQFFGPGTRLTVL.

This clonotype was seen a few times. The rearrangement joins TRBV7-3 to TRBJ2-7; possible D gene TRBD1, 7 bases. The CDR3 has 16 amino acids. The V and J ends lost 2 bases and 2 bases respectively, with 16 bases between them. Germline V CDR1 and CDR2: SGHTA, FQGTGA. In DNA form, the CDR3 reads TGTGCCAGCAGCTTATCAGGGGGGCGCGTCCCCTACGAGCAGTACTTC. Translating it yields CASSLSGGRVPYEQYF. Using reference TRBV7-3 and TRBJ2-7 for the parts outside the CDR3, the full variable domain is GAGVSQTPSNKVTEKGKYVELRCDPISGHTALYWYRQSLGQGPEFLIYFQGTGAADDSGLPNDRFFAVRPEGSVSTLKIQRTERGDSAVYLCASSLSGGRVPYEQYFGPGTRLTVT.

Many counts were recorded for this clonotype. This chain uses TRBV11-2 with TRBJ2-5, with 11 bases aligning to TRBD2. Per the germline V gene, CDR1 is SGHAT and CDR2 is FQNNGV. V dropped 3 bases and J dropped 1; count of bases not matched to a gene: 4. The CDR3 consists of 16 residues. CDR3 region: CASSFGTSGAQETQYF. DNA for the CDR3: TGTGCCAGCAGCTTCGGGACTAGCGGAGCCCAAGAGACCCAGTACTTC.

In the case of this clonotype: This could be a read error, since a much larger clone is one nucleotide away. The V gene is TRBV5-1, the J gene TRBJ2-1, with D possibly called TRBD1 or TRBD2 (5 bases each). This CDR3 has 15 residues. Trimming removed 4 bases from V and 10 bases from J, with 21 bases in between. Germline CDR1 SGHRS, CDR2 YFSETQ. The CDR3 nucleotides are TGCGCCAGCAGCGTATCCACCGGGACCCACTACGAGCAGTTCTTC. Protein: CASSVSTGTHYEQFF.

V usage is TRBV29-1 and J usage is TRBJ1-3; D gene uncertain. CDR3 size: 13 residues. V lost 7 bases to trimming and J lost 0 bases, with 10 bases between them. Germline V gene data show CDR1 as SQVTM and CDR2 as ANQGSEA. CDR3 coding DNA: TGCAGCGCTTTAGCGAGCTCTGGAAACACCATATATTTT. Translation: CSALASSGNTIYF.

The chain carries TRBV29-1 and TRBJ1-2, with 11 bases that match TRBD1. The CDR3 is 13 residues long. After removal of 6 bases from V and 5 bases from J, the junction contained 5 bases not matched to a gene. Germline CDR1 reads SQVTM; CDR2 reads ANQGSEA. CDR3 bases: TGCAGCGTCGTGGGACAGGGGGTGTATGGCTACACCTTC. This translates into CSVVGQGVYGYTF.

This clonotype was recorded many times. The CDR3 is CSALSGLAGVSYNEQFF. DNA of the CDR3: TGCAGTGCGCTCTCCGGACTAGCGGGAGTGTCCTACAATGAGCAGTTCTTC. This chain uses TRBV20-1 with TRBJ2-1; 13 bases line up with TRBD2. V lost 6 bases, J lost 1 base, and 9 bases stayed unmatched. Looked up from germline, CDR1 is DFQATT and CDR2 is SNEGSKA (reference sequence). The CDR3 covers 17 residues.

This clonotype was recorded many times. V usage is TRBV7-9 and J usage is TRBJ2-7, with TRBD1 matching over 9 bases. The germline V gene has CDR1 SEHNR and CDR2 FQNEAQ (reference sequence). Trimming cost V 4 bases and J 7 bases; bases outside gene matches: 17. The CDR3 runs 17 residues. The DNA of the CDR3 is TGTGCCAGCAGCTACCCTCCCAACCGGGACAGGGAACGGGAGCAGTACTTC. Amino acid sequence: CASSYPPNRDREREQYF.

The rearrangement joins TRBV9 to TRBJ1-4; unclear D gene. The germline V gene encodes CDR1 SGDLS and CDR2 YYNGEE. V lost 0 bases and J lost 5, with 5 bases in between. This CDR3 spans 13 amino acids. Written as DNA, the CDR3 is TGTGCCAGCAGCGTAGCCCTAAATGAAAAACTGTTTTTT. The encoded protein is CASSVALNEKLFF.